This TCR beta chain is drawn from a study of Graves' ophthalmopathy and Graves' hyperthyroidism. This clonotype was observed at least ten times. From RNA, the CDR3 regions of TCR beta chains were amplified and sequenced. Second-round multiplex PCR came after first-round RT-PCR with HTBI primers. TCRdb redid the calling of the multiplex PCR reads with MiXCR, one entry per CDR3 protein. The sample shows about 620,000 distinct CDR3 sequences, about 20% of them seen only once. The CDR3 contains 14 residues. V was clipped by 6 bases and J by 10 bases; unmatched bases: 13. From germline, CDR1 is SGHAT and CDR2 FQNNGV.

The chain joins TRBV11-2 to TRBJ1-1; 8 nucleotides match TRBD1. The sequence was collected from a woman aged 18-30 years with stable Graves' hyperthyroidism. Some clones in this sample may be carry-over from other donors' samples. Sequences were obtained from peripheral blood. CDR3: CASRFSGQGGRAFF. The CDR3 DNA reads TGTGCCAGCAGATTCTCTGGACAGGGAGGAAGAGCTTTCTTT.